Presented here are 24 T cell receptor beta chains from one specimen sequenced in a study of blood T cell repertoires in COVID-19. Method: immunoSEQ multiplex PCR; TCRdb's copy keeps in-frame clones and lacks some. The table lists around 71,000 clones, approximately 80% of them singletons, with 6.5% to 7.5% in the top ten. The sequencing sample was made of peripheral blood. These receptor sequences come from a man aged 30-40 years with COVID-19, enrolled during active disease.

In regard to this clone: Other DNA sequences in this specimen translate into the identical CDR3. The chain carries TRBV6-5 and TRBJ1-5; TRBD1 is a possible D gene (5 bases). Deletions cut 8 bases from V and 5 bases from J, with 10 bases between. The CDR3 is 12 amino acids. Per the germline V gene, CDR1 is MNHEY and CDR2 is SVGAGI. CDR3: CASGTGYQPQHF. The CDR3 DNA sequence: TGTGCCAGCGGCACAGGATATCAGCCCCAGCATTTT.

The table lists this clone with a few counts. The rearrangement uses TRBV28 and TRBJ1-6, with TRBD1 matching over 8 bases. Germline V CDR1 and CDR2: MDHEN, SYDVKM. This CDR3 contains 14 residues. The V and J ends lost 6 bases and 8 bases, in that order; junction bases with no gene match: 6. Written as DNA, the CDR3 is TGTGCCAGCAGATCAGGGGGCGCGGATTCACCCCTCCACTTT. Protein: CASRSGGADSPLHF.

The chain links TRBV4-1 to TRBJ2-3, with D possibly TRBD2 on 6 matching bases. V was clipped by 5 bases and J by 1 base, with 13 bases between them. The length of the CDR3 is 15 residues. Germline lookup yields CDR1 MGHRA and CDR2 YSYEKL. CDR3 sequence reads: CASSALPGGTDTQYF. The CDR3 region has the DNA TGCGCCAGCAGCGCGTTGCCGGGGGGCACAGATACGCAGTATTTT.

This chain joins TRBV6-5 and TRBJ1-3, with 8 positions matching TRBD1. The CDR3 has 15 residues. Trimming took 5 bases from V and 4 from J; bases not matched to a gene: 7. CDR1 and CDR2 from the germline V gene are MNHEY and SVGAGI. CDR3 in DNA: TGTGCCAGCAGTAGGAGGACAGGGACAGGAAACACCATATATTTT. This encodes CASSRRTGTGNTIYF.

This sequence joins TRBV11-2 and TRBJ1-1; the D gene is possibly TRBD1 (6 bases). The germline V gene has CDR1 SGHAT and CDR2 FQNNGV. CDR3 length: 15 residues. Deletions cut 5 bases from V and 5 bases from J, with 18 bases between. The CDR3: CASSRGWGGPTEAFF. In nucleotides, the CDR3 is TGTGCCAGCAGCCGAGGTTGGGGGGGCCCGACTGAAGCTTTCTTT.

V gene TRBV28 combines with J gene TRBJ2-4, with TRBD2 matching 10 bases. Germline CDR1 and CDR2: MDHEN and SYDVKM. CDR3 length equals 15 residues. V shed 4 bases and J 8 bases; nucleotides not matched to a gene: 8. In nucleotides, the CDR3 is TGTGCCAGCAGTTATCCTAGCGGGAGCGGATACATTCAGTACTTC. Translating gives CASSYPSGSGYIQYF.

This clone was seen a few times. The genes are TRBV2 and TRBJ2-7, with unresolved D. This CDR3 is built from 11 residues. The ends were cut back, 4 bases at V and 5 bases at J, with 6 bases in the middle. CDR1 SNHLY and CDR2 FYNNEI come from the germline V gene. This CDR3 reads CASSVSDEQYF. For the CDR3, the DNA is TGTGCCAGCAGTGTGAGCGACGAGCAGTACTTC.

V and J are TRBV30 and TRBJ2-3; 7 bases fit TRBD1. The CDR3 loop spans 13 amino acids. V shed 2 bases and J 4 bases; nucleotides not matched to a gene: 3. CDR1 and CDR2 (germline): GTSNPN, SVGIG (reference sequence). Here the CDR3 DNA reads TGTGCCTGGAGTACTCAGGGGGCAGATACGCAGTATTTT. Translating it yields CAWSTQGADTQYF.

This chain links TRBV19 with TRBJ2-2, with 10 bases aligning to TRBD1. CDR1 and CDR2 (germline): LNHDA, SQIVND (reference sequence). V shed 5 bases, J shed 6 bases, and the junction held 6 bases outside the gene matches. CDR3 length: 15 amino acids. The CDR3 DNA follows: TGTGCCAGTAGTCGGACAGGGGGTTTGGCCGGGGAGCTGTTTTTT. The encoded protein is CASSRTGGLAGELFF.

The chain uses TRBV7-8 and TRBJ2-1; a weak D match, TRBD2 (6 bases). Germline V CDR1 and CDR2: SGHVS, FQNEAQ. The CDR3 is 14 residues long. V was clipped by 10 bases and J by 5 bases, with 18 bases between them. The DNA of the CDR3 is TGTGCCACCCACCGGAGGGGAGCAGACAATGAGCAGTTCTTC. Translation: CATHRRGADNEQFF.

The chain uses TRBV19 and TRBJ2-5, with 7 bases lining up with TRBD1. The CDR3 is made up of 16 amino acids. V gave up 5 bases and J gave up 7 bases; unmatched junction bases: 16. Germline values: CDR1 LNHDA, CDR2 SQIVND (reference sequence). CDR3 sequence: CASSPYGTEASGTQYF. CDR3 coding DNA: TGTGCCAGTAGTCCCTATGGGACAGAGGCTTCGGGGACCCAGTACTTC.

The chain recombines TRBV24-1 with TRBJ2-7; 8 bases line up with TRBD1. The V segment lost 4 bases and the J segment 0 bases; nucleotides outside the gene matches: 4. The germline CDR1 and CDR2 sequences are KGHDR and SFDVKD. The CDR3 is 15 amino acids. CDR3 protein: CATSDPGQGSYEQYF. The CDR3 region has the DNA TGTGCCACCAGTGACCCCGGACAGGGCTCCTACGAGCAGTACTTC.

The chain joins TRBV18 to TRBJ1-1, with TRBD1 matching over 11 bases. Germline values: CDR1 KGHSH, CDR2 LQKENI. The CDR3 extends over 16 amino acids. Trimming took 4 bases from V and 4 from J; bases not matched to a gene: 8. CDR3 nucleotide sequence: TGTGCCAGCTCACGGGGACAGGGGGGTGTAGGCACTGAAGCTTTCTTT. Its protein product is CASSRGQGGVGTEAFF. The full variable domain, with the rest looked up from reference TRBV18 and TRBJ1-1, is NAGVMQNPRHLVRRRGQEARLRCSPMKGHSHVYWYRQLPEEGLKFMVYLQKENIIDESGMPKERFSAEFPKEGPSILRIQQVVRGDSAAYFCASSRGQGGVGTEAFFGQGTRLTVV.

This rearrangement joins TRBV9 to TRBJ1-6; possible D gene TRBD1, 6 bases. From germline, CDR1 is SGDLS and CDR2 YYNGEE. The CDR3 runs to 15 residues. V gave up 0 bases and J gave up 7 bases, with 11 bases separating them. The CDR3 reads CASSVDPQGNSPLHF. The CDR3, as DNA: TGTGCCAGCAGCGTAGACCCACAGGGAAATTCACCCCTCCACTTT.

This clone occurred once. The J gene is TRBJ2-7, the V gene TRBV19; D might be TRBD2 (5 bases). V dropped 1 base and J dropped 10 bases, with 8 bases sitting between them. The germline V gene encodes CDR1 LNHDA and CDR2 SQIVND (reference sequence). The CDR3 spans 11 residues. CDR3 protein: CASSIGGYQYF. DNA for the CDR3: TGTGCCAGTAGTATAGGAGGGTACCAGTACTTC.

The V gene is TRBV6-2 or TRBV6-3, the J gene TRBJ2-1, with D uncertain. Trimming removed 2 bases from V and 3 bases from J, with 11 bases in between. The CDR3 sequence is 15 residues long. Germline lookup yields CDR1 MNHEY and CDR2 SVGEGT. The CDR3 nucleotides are TGTGCCAGCAGTTACGACCCTCGGAGCTACAATGAGCAGTTCTTC. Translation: CASSYDPRSYNEQFF.

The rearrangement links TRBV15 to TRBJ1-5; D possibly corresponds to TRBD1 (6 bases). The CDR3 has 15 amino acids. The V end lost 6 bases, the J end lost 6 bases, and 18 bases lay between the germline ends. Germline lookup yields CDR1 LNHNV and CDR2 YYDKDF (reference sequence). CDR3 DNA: TGTGCCACCAGGGGCCAGGGGAATTTTGGTCAGCCCCAGCATTTT. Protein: CATRGQGNFGQPQHF.

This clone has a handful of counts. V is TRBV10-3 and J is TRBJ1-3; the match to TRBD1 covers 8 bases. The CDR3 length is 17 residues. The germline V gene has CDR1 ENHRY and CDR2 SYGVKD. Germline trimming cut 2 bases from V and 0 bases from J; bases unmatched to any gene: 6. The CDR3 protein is CAISEPGQGVSGNTIYF. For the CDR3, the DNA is TGTGCCATCAGTGAGCCCGGACAGGGAGTCTCTGGAAACACCATATATTTT.

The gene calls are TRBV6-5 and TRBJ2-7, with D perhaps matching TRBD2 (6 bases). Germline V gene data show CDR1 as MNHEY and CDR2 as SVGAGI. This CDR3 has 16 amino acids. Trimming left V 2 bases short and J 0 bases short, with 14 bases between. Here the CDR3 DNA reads TGTGCCAGCAGTTACGGGGCGGGGCATCCCTCCTACGAGCAGTACTTC. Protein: CASSYGAGHPSYEQYF.

DNA for the CDR3: TGCGCCAGCAGGAAGGACTACACAGATACGCAGTATTTT. Its translation: CASRKDYTDTQYF. The chain is built from TRBV10-2 and TRBJ2-3, with a possible D match to TRBD2 (6 bases). The germline gives CDR1 WSHSY, CDR2 SAAADI. Trimming pared 6 bases from V and 2 bases from J, leaving 9 bases between. CDR3 length: 13 amino acids.

CDR3 bases: TGTGCCAGCAGTCAGACAGGGGGTGGCTACACCTTC. Its translation is CASSQTGGGYTF. The rearrangement links TRBV28 to TRBJ1-2, with 9 bases aligning to TRBD1. Germline V gives CDR1 MDHEN, CDR2 SYDVKM. J gave up 7 bases and V 5 bases, and 2 bases lay outside the gene matches. The length of the CDR3 is 12 residues.

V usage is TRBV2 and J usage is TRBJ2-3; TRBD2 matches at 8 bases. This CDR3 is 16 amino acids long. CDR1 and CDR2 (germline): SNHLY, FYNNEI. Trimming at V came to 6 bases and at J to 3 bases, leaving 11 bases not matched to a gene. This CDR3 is CASSPDIQRGTDTQYF. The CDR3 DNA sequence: TGTGCCAGCAGCCCCGACATCCAGCGGGGGACAGATACGCAGTATTTT. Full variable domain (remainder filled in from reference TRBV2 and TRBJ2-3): EPEVTQTPSHQVTQMGQEVILRCVPISNHLYFYWYRQILGQKVEFLVSFYNNEISEKSEIFDDQFSVERPDGSNFTLKIRSTKLEDSAMYFCASSPDIQRGTDTQYFGPGTRLTVL.

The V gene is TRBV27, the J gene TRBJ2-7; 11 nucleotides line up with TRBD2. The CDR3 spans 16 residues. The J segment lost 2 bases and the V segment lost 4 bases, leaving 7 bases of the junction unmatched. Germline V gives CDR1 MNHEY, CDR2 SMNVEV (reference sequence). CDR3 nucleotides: TGTGCCAGCAGTTCACCGGGGACTAGCGGTACCTACGAGCAGTACTTC. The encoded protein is CASSSPGTSGTYEQYF.

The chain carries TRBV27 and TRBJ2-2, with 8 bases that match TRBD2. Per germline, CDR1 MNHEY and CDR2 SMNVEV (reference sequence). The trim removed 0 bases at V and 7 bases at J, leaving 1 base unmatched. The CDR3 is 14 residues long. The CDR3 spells CASSLSGTSGELFF. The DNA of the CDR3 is TGTGCCAGCAGTTTATCCGGGACTAGCGGGGAGCTGTTTTTT.